The clone carrying this TCR beta chain was seen a single time. The CDR3 is made up of 17 amino acids. V was cut by 4 bases and J by 3 bases, with 18 bases left in between. Germline V gene lookup returns CDR1 LGHNA and CDR2 YNFKEQ. Original analysis: Researchers report that nucleated cell counts were estimated from reference gene primer amplification. The data were produced by immunoSEQ multiplex PCR, yet TCRdb's version contains in-frame clones alone and is incomplete. The DNA gave D and trimming, while V, J and clone size come from that table. This sample has roughly 260,000 clones; roughly 87% occur once, and the top ten carry about 6.9%. This specimen comes from a study of blood T cell repertoires in COVID-19. Study context: From T cells, B-cell-depleted T cells, or PBMCs came the material, which was cDNA or gDNA.

V and J are TRBV4-2 and TRBJ1-4, with D maybe TRBD1 (5 bases). Sequencing was done on a sample of PBMCs or T cells enriched from blood (not recorded which). The TCR comes from a woman in her twenties or thirties with acute COVID-19. The CDR3 sequence: CASSRGVREGANEKLFF. The CDR3, as DNA: TGTGCCAGCAGCCGTGGGGTCAGGGAGGGAGCTAATGAAAAACTGTTTTTT.